This note documents a single T cell receptor beta chain sequence. In terms of origin and age, donors were healthy Caucasian individuals from Russia aged roughly 6 to 95. Isolating PBMCs gave at least 6 million of these cells per sample. Every sample gave at least 6 micrograms of total RNA when it was extracted. This record belongs to a study of blood T cells in healthy people across ages. PCR was performed a second time for roughly 7 to 11 cycles using a sample-barcoded 5' primer and a J-beta primer mix. Each of the cDNA molecules was tagged by a template-switch adaptor with 12 random nucleotides. MiXCR was run by TCRdb on the 5' RACE reads, yielding one entry per CDR3 protein. The sample holds about 1,400,000 distinct CDR3 sequences, 59% seen once. The CDR3 runs to 14 residues. CDR1 is SGHTA and CDR2 is FQGNSA in the germline V gene.

Specimen: blood. The chain links TRBV7-2 to TRBJ2-5, with a tentative D call TRBD1 (6 bases). The J call is in doubt because the DNA end fits TRBJ2-7 better. This clonotype was obtained from a man aged 18 to 35 in good health. The CDR3 loop reads CASSLAKGDYEQYF. DNA of the CDR3: TGTGCCAGCAGCTTAGCGAAGGGGGACTACGAGCAGTACTTC.